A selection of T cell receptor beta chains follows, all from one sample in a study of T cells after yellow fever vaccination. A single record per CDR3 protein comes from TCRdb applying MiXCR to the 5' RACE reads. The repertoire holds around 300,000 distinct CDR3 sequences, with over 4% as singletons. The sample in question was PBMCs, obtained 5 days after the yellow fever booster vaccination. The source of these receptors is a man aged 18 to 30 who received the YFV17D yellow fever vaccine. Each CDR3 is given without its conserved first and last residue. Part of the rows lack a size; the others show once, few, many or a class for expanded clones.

CDR3: AIMIAGGAYEQY; V: TRBV10-3; size: many; J: TRBJ2-7
CDR3: ASTPSSAGGVADTQY; V: TRBV4-2; size: few; J: TRBJ2-3
CDR3: ASSVPGQGGIDTGELF; V: TRBV7-9; size: many; J: TRBJ2-2
CDR3: SASQGEETQY; V: TRBV20-1; size: many; J: TRBJ2-5
CDR3: ASSLTRTGFATEAF; V: TRBV12-3/TRBV12-4; size: many; J: TRBJ1-1
CDR3: ASSFLRSGGALRTDTQY; V: TRBV7-8; size: few; J: TRBJ2-3
CDR3: ASSDSDRGLAEAF; V: TRBV9; size: NA; J: TRBJ1-1
CDR3: ASSVSGTGGPGGYT; V: TRBV5-1; size: few; J: TRBJ1-2
CDR3: ASSLEADPNYYGYT; V: TRBV7-6; size: few; J: TRBJ1-2
CDR3: ASSDWGGTDTQY; V: TRBV7-3; size: NA; J: TRBJ2-3
CDR3: ASSYSGGQGEKLF; V: TRBV6-5; size: many; J: TRBJ1-4
CDR3: ASTPPGAGTQY; V: TRBV13; size: few; J: TRBJ2-3
CDR3: ASSLEGLRVNSPLH; V: TRBV11-2; size: many; J: TRBJ1-6
CDR3: ASSPGPRNQPQH; V: TRBV7-9; size: many; J: TRBJ1-5
CDR3: ASSKARHTTGREETQY; V: TRBV28; size: NA; J: TRBJ2-5
CDR3: ASSKYREYSFAAF; V: TRBV7-2; size: NA; J: TRBJ1-1
CDR3: ATSDSSLYEQF; V: TRBV24-1; size: few; J: TRBJ2-1
CDR3: ASSLTGFNEKLF; V: TRBV7-9; size: few; J: TRBJ1-4
CDR3: ASSGGQVTDTQY; V: TRBV9; size: many; J: TRBJ2-3
CDR3: ASSQDPGRGNSPLH; V: TRBV4-3; size: many; J: TRBJ1-6
CDR3: ASGFGTANYGYT; V: TRBV5-1; size: NA; J: TRBJ1-2
CDR3: ASSHSSATKYEQY; V: TRBV4-3; size: few; J: TRBJ2-7
CDR3: ASSTPTGVKSGANVLT; V: TRBV27; size: many; J: TRBJ2-6
CDR3: ASSENEFGGGGTGELF; V: TRBV10-2; size: many; J: TRBJ2-2
CDR3: ASSLDRVANGAF; V: TRBV4-2; size: few; J: TRBJ1-1
CDR3: ASSLAGRFYGYT; V: TRBV7-9; size: many; J: TRBJ1-2
CDR3: ASGPRRYTEAF; V: TRBV12-5; size: many; J: TRBJ1-1
CDR3: ASRLHAGGGANEQF; V: TRBV11-1; size: many; J: TRBJ2-1
CDR3: ASSASTGTTYEQY; V: TRBV11-2; size: few; J: TRBJ2-7
CDR3: ASSLRGWTDTQY; V: TRBV7-7; size: NA; J: TRBJ2-3
CDR3: ASSPPGARDTQY; V: TRBV18; size: few; J: TRBJ2-3
CDR3: ASRLGVRPNYGYT; V: TRBV5-1; size: NA; J: TRBJ1-2
CDR3: AWSVGDRYGYT; V: TRBV30; size: many; J: TRBJ1-2
CDR3: SVRGQDQETQY; V: TRBV29-1; size: NA; J: TRBJ2-5
CDR3: SARDRSRDSTDTQY; V: TRBV20-1; size: few; J: TRBJ2-3
CDR3: ASSRSGTAFYEQF; V: TRBV12-3/TRBV12-4; size: NA; J: TRBJ2-1
CDR3: ASSSAGTELYEQY; V: TRBV5-1; size: few; J: TRBJ2-7
CDR3: ATTDRYKIMNTEAF; V: TRBV6-2/TRBV6-3; size: few; J: TRBJ1-1
CDR3: ASSEGGANVLT; V: TRBV7-7; size: few; J: TRBJ2-6
CDR3: ASSRDSRSTDTQY; V: TRBV7-2; size: few; J: TRBJ2-3
CDR3: ASSDDDRAPYNEQF; V: TRBV6-4; size: many; J: TRBJ2-1
CDR3: SAPREGMNTEAF; V: TRBV20-1; size: many; J: TRBJ1-1